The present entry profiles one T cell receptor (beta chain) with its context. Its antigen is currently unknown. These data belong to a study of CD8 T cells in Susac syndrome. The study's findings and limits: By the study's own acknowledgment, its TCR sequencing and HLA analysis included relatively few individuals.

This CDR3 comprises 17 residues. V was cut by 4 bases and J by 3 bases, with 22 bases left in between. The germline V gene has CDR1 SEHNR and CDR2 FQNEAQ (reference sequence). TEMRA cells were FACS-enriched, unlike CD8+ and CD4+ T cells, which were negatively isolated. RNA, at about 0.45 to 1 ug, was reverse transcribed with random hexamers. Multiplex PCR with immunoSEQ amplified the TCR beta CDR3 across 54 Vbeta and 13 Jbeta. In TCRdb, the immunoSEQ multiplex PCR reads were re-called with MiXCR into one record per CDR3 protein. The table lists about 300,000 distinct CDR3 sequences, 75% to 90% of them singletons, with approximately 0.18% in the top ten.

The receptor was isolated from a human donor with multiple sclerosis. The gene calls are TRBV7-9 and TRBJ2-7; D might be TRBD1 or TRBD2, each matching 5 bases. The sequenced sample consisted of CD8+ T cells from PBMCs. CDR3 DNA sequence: TGTGCCAGCAGCTCCGATCACAAAGCGACAGCGGTCTACGAGCAGTACTTC. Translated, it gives CASSSDHKATAVYEQYF.